The TCR beta chain described here comes from a study of beta chain features in type 1 diabetes. Study-wide points: Diminished insertions and augmented deletions at VDJ junctions characterized type 1 diabetes patients. Shortening of TCRB CDR3s, moderate but significant, appeared in all four CD4+ subsets of Type 1 diabetes patients.

Germline loops: CDR1 GTSNPN, CDR2 SVGIG (reference sequence). Germline trimming cut 3 bases from V and 4 bases from J; bases unmatched to any gene: 4. This CDR3 has 13 residues. Expressed TCRB transcripts were sequenced because the entire RNA isolate underwent reverse transcription. Produced via immunoSEQ multiplex PCR; TCRdb's table is partial and in-frame only. The table lists roughly 100,000 clones, around 30% of them singletons. As regards this clone: As yet, its antigen is unknown.

The sequence came from a woman younger than 30 with type 1 diabetes. The sequenced sample was central memory CD4+ T cells from blood. This chain links TRBV30 with TRBJ2-5; 8 bases are shared with TRBD1. CDR3 sequence (DNA): TGTGCCTGGAGCGGACAGGGAATAGAGACCCAGTACTTC. This gives the protein CAWSGQGIETQYF.